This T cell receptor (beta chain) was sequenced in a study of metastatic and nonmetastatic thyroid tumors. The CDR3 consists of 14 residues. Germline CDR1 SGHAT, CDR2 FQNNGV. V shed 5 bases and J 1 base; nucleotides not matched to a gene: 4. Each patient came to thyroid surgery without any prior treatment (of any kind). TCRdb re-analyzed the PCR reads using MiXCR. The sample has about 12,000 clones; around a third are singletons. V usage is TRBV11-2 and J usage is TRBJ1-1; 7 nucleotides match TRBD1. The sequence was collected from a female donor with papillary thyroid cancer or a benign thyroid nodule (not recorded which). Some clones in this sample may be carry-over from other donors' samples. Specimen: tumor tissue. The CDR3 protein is CASSHGTANTEAFF. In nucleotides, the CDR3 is TGTGCCAGCAGCCACGGGACAGCGAACACTGAAGCTTTCTTT.